The 23 T cell receptor beta chains listed next were all sequenced from one sample in a study of T-cell reconstitution after alpha-beta-depleted transplantation in children. Unique molecular identifiers were incorporated into the prepared TCRbeta library. TCRdb re-called the PCR reads through MiXCR, storing one row per CDR3 protein. The data hold around 800,000 distinct CDR3 sequences, with approximately 15% observed a single time. The sample in question was PBMCs, mostly from graft donor cells, obtained 360 days after TCRalphabeta/CD19-depleted stem cell transplant. The receptors derive from a male patient younger than 18 who had a stem cell transplant for acute lymphoblastic leukemia, so the T cells may come from the graft donor.

In its sample, this clonotype was seen a few times. The chain employs TRBV11-2 and TRBJ2-1; 9 bases align to TRBD2. CDR1 SGHAT and CDR2 FQNNGV come from the germline V gene. The CDR3 covers 15 residues. V was clipped by 5 bases and J by 8 bases; unmatched bases: 10. The CDR3 loop is CASSMGLANYYEQFF. Written as DNA, the CDR3 is TGTGCCAGCAGCATGGGACTAGCCAATTATTATGAGCAGTTCTTC.

A note on this clonotype: A much larger clone sits a single nucleotide away, making a read error possible. The chain combines TRBV28 with TRBJ2-2; TRBD1 is a possible D gene (6 bases). Germline CDR1 reads MDHEN; CDR2 reads SYDVKM. With 6 bases removed from V and 5 bases from J, the gap between germline ends came to 19 bases. There are 16 residues in the CDR3. CDR3 residues: CASRTTGTKKTGELFF. The CDR3 DNA is TGTGCCAGCAGAACTACAGGGACAAAGAAGACCGGGGAGCTGTTTTTT.

The rearrangement joins TRBV4-2 to TRBJ2-1; 7 bases are a match to TRBD2. In germline, CDR1 is LGHNA, CDR2 YNFKEQ. This CDR3 region has 17 residues. J gave up 2 bases and V 2 bases, and 9 bases lay outside the gene matches. The CDR3 reads CASSQRDGGGAYNEQFF. The CDR3 DNA sequence: TGTGCCAGCAGCCAAAGGGATGGTGGGGGGGCCTACAATGAGCAGTTCTTC.

This clonotype was detected a few times. The J gene is TRBJ2-1, the V gene TRBV5-1, with 11 bases fitting TRBD1. The CDR3 consists of 15 residues. Losses at the gene ends were 0 bases for V and 8 bases for J; bases not matched to a gene: 4. Germline values: CDR1 SGHRS, CDR2 YFSETQ. The CDR3 spells CASSLGTGGYYEQFF. The CDR3, as DNA: TGCGCCAGCAGCTTGGGGACAGGGGGCTATTATGAGCAGTTCTTC.

This clonotype was picked up many times. The rearrangement uses TRBV6-1 and TRBJ1-4, with no clear D. The CDR3 is made up of 14 amino acids. V shed 2 bases and J shed 8 bases, with 12 bases lying between them. Germline assignment: CDR1 MNHNS and CDR2 SASEGT. This chain's CDR3 is CASSESPSNEKLFF. CDR3 DNA: TGTGCCAGCAGTGAATCCCCCTCCAACGAAAAACTGTTTTTT.

The chain couples TRBV29-1 to TRBJ2-3, with 9 bases aligning to TRBD1. J gave up 4 bases and V 5 bases, and 4 bases lay outside the gene matches. Germline CDR1 reads SQVTM; CDR2 reads ANQGSEA. The CDR3 contains 13 residues. Written as DNA, the CDR3 is TGCAGCGTTCGGGGACAGGGTTCAGATACGCAGTATTTT. Protein: CSVRGQGSDTQYF.

The chain carries TRBV9 and TRBJ1-1, with D unclear. Trimming shortened V by 2 bases and J by 1 base, and 6 bases separated the two germline ends. Germline assignment: CDR1 SGDLS and CDR2 YYNGEE. The CDR3 consists of 13 residues. CDR3 coding DNA: TGTGCCAGCAGCGTCCTTGAGAACACTGAAGCTTTCTTT. This translates into CASSVLENTEAFF.

The chain links TRBV7-2 to TRBJ2-7; D is possibly TRBD2 (6 bases). Trimming removed 1 base from V and 1 base from J, with 11 bases in between. The CDR3 runs to 15 residues. The V gene's germline CDR1 is SGHTA and CDR2 FQGNSA. This chain's CDR3 is CASSLGVAVSYEQYF. CDR3 nucleotides: TGTGCCAGCAGCTTAGGAGTAGCGGTTTCCTACGAGCAGTACTTC.

This clonotype was observed a handful of times. This chain uses TRBV5-1 with TRBJ2-7; the D is unclear. V lost 6 bases to trimming and J lost 0 bases, with 13 bases between them. Germline V gene sequence: CDR1 SGHRS, CDR2 YFSETQ. The CDR3 extends over 14 amino acids. The CDR3 loop is CASTWGSGSYEQYF. CDR3 DNA: TGCGCCAGCACTTGGGGAAGTGGCTCCTACGAGCAGTACTTC. Full variable domain (remainder filled in from reference TRBV5-1 and TRBJ2-7): KAGVTQTPRYLIKTRGQQVTLSCSPISGHRSVSWYQQTPGQGLQFLFEYFSETQRNKGNFPGRFSGRQFSNSRSEMNVSTLELGDSALYLCASTWGSGSYEQYFGPGTRLTVT.

The V call is TRBV2, the J call TRBJ2-7; maybe TRBD1 (6 bases). CDR1 and CDR2 from the germline V gene are SNHLY and FYNNEI. Trimming cost V 6 bases and J 3 bases, with 15 bases left between them. There are 14 residues in the CDR3. The CDR3 coding sequence is TGTGCCAGCAGAGATCTCAGGGGACGCTACGAGCAGTACTTC. Translation gives CASRDLRGRYEQYF.

The CDR3: CASSQDYSPPYYGYTF. CDR3 bases: TGCGCCAGCAGCCAAGATTACAGTCCTCCATACTATGGCTACACCTTC. The chain joins TRBV4-1 to TRBJ1-2; D remains unclear. There are 16 residues in the CDR3. Germline CDR1 MGHRA, CDR2 YSYEKL. V gave up 0 bases and J gave up 3 bases, with 14 bases separating them.

The chain employs TRBV29-1 and TRBJ1-5; 7 bases are shared with TRBD1. Germline values: CDR1 SQVTM, CDR2 ANQGSEA. The trim removed 5 bases at V and 6 bases at J, leaving 4 bases unmatched. The CDR3 covers 12 residues. CDR3: CSVSSGGQPQHF. In DNA form, the CDR3 reads TGCAGCGTTTCATCAGGGGGTCAGCCCCAGCATTTT.

V gene TRBV7-9 combines with J gene TRBJ1-3; D not certain. V was clipped by 5 bases and J by 0 bases, with 17 bases between them. In germline, CDR1 is SEHNR, CDR2 FQNEAQ (reference sequence). CDR3 length equals 17 residues. In nucleotides, the CDR3 is TGTGCCAGCAGCCCCCCCTACGGTGGGTCCTCTGGAAACACCATATATTTT. This sequence encodes CASSPPYGGSSGNTIYF.

This rearrangement joins TRBV12-3 or TRBV12-4 to TRBJ2-2; possibly TRBD1 for D (8 bases). The V end was cut by 6 bases, the J end by 5 bases, with 31 bases between. The CDR3 is 20 residues long. Here the CDR3 DNA reads TGTGCCAGCAGCAACCGACAGGGGAAAAGATTAAGCGGGGAAACCGGGGAGCTGTTTTTT. This translates into CASSNRQGKRLSGETGELFF.

The J gene is TRBJ2-7, the V gene TRBV4-2; 12 nucleotides match TRBD2. CDR1 LGHNA and CDR2 YNFKEQ come from the germline V gene. Trimming cost V 1 base and J 7 bases; bases outside gene matches: 8. This CDR3 has 16 residues. The CDR3 coding sequence is TGTGCCAGCAGCCAAGCCGGCCTAGCGGGAGGGGGGGAGCAGTACTTC. This translates into CASSQAGLAGGGEQYF.

This clonotype turned up a few times. This chain uses TRBV11-2 with TRBJ2-3; 7 nucleotides align to TRBD1. V shed 5 bases and J 6 bases; nucleotides not matched to a gene: 8. Germline CDR1 SGHAT, CDR2 FQNNGV. The CDR3 length is 14 residues. The CDR3 nucleotides are TGTGCCAGCAGCACCGACAGGGTTTCGGATACGCAGTATTTT. It specifies CASSTDRVSDTQYF.

The genes are TRBV19 and TRBJ2-1; perhaps TRBD2 as D (7 bases). The germline gives CDR1 LNHDA, CDR2 SQIVND (reference sequence). The CDR3 covers 14 residues. V lost 8 bases and J 4 bases, leaving 15 bases between the germline ends. CDR3 DNA: TGTGCCAGTTCGGGGGGCGGGCCGTACAATGAGCAGTTCTTC. It is translated as CASSGGGPYNEQFF. Supplemented by reference TRBV19 and TRBJ2-1, the full variable domain reads DGGITQSPKYLFRKEGQNVTLSCEQNLNHDAMYWYRQDPGQGLRLIYYSQIVNDFQKGDIAEGYSVSREKKESFPLTVTSAQKNPTAFYLCASSGGGPYNEQFFGPGTRLTVL.

The chain uses TRBV29-1 and TRBJ2-1; D is possibly TRBD1 or TRBD2 (5 bases each). CDR3 length: 14 amino acids. V was clipped by 6 bases and J by 4 bases, with 16 bases between them. Per germline, CDR1 SQVTM and CDR2 ANQGSEA. CDR3 coding DNA: TGCAGCGTGGGCTCCGGGACGTATTACAATGAGCAGTTCTTC. Protein sequence: CSVGSGTYYNEQFF.

The rearrangement uses TRBV7-8 and TRBJ2-5; 9 bases fit TRBD2. With 5 bases clipped from V and 5 bases from J, the junction kept 12 bases outside the gene matches. Germline V gene sequence: CDR1 SGHVS, CDR2 FQNEAQ. The length of the CDR3 is 16 residues. The CDR3 DNA reads TGTGCCAGCAGCCCCCTCTCTGCGGGAGGGCCGGAGACCCAGTACTTC. This gives the protein CASSPLSAGGPETQYF.

In its sample, this clonotype was seen a few times. The chain carries TRBV6-5 and TRBJ2-3, with 9 bases matching TRBD2. The trim removed 5 bases at V and 11 bases at J, leaving 14 bases unmatched. Germline V gene sequence: CDR1 MNHEY, CDR2 SVGAGI. The CDR3 is 15 residues long. CDR3 sequence: CASSNSPGTSPKQYF. The CDR3 bases are TGTGCCAGCAGTAACAGTCCCGGGACTAGCCCGAAGCAGTATTTT.

The CDR3 region has the DNA TGTGCCAGCAGCTTACTGGGGAGCGCCTACGAGCAGTACTTC. Translation: CASSLLGSAYEQYF. This sequence joins TRBV12-3 or TRBV12-4 and TRBJ2-7, with D possibly matching TRBD2 (5 bases). Trimming shortened V by 6 bases and J by 2 bases, and 14 bases separated the two germline ends. This CDR3 comprises 14 residues.

This clonotype was recorded many times. V is TRBV20-1 and J is TRBJ2-7, with D maybe TRBD1 (6 bases). The germline gives CDR1 DFQATT, CDR2 SNEGSKA (reference sequence). Trimming cost V 5 bases and J 0 bases, with 8 bases left between them. The CDR3 length is 12 residues. The CDR3 bases are TGCAGTGCTCACAGGGACTCCTACGAGCAGTACTTC. Its protein product is CSAHRDSYEQYF.

The table lists this clonotype with a few counts. The chain has TRBV20-1 and TRBJ1-6; no definite D call. Per germline, CDR1 DFQATT and CDR2 SNEGSKA (reference sequence). V gave up 1 base and J gave up 7 bases, with 8 bases separating them. The CDR3 extends over 13 amino acids. CDR3: CSARARLNSPLHF. The CDR3 bases are TGCAGTGCTAGAGCTAGGTTGAATTCACCCCTCCACTTT.